The 11 T cell receptor beta chains below were found in one sample sequenced in a study of blood T cells in healthy people across ages. PCR was performed a second time for about 6 to 12 cycles using a sample-barcoded 5' primer and a J-beta primer mix. TCRdb reanalysed the 5' RACE reads using MiXCR and keeps one entry per CDR3 protein. The profile covers about 670,000 distinct CDR3 sequences, with over 40% appearing a single time and roughly 13% taken by the ten largest. Sequencing was done on a sample of blood. The origin of the receptors is a woman aged 80 or over in good health.

CDR3: CASSPSSPYGYTF. CDR3 sequence (DNA): TGTGCCAGCTCACCATCGAGCCCCTATGGCTACACCTTC. This chain joins TRBV27 and TRBJ1-2; no definite D call. Germline CDR1 MNHEY, CDR2 SMNVEV (reference sequence). Trimming stripped 8 bases from V and 4 bases from J, with 14 bases between. The CDR3 runs 13 residues.

The chain links TRBV7-8 to TRBJ2-7; TRBD2 might be the D (6 bases). This CDR3 is built from 16 residues. Germline CDR1 and CDR2: SGHVS and FQNEAQ. The V end was cut by 1 base, the J end by 0 bases, with 13 bases between. The CDR3 DNA is TGTGCCAGCAGCTTAGGAAGCGGGCAAACCTCCTACGAGCAGTACTTC. Protein product: CASSLGSGQTSYEQYF.

Ten or more counts support this clonotype. The chain recombines TRBV3-1 with TRBJ2-3; D is possibly TRBD2 (5 bases). The CDR3 loop spans 15 amino acids. Germline V gene lookup returns CDR1 LGHDT and CDR2 YNNKEL (reference sequence). The germline V and J ends were trimmed by 4 bases and 2 bases, with 13 bases remaining between them. CDR3 in amino acids: CASSLYRGLTDTQYF. The CDR3, as DNA: TGTGCCAGCAGCCTCTACCGGGGTCTCACAGATACGCAGTATTTT.

V usage is TRBV7-3 and J usage is TRBJ2-1; D unresolved. CDR1 and CDR2 from the germline V gene are SGHTA and FQGTGA. This CDR3 is built from 11 residues. Deletions cut 2 bases from V and 10 bases from J, with 6 bases between. The CDR3 region has the DNA TGTGCCAGCAGCTTAGCATGGGAGCAGTTCTTC. It specifies CASSLAWEQFF.

This chain connects TRBV7-2 to TRBJ2-3, with a tentative D call TRBD2 (5 bases). The CDR3 is 15 amino acids. Germline V CDR1 and CDR2: SGHTA, FQGNSA. The V and J ends lost 5 bases and 6 bases respectively, with 18 bases between them. The CDR3 coding sequence is TGTGCCAGCAGCCAAAATATTGGGAGTAGGGATACGCAGTATTTT. Encoded protein: CASSQNIGSRDTQYF.

The chain carries TRBV29-1 and TRBJ2-5, with D possibly being TRBD1 or TRBD2 (5 bases each). The germline gives CDR1 SQVTM, CDR2 ANQGSEA. The CDR3 consists of 17 residues. Trimming stripped 1 base from V and 11 bases from J, with 29 bases between. The CDR3 nucleotides are TGCAGCGTTGAAGCTCCGCGTGGGACCCGCGAGGCCAATGAGCAGTACTTC. It encodes CSVEAPRGTREANEQYF. Full variable domain (missing parts from reference TRBV29-1 and TRBJ2-5): SAVISQKPSRDICQRGTSLTIQCQVDSQVTMMFWYRQQPGQSLTLIATANQGSEATYESGFVIDKFPISRPNLTFSTLTVSNMSPEDSSIYLCSVEAPRGTREANEQYFGPGTRLLVL.

Regarding this clonotype: A much larger clone lies one base from this, so it may be a read error. The rearrangement links TRBV2 to TRBJ2-1; 9 bases map to TRBD2. V shed 7 bases, J shed 6 bases, and the junction held 7 bases outside the gene matches. Germline CDR1 reads SNHLY; CDR2 reads FYNNEI. The CDR3 is made up of 14 amino acids. In DNA form, the CDR3 reads TGTGCCAGCATCGGGCTAGCGGGATCCAATGAGCAGTTCTTC. Translating it yields CASIGLAGSNEQFF.

Points on this clonotype: A much more abundant neighbour one base away suggests this may be a read error. The chain uses TRBV7-2 and TRBJ2-5; D gene unclear. CDR1 is SGHTA, CDR2 FQGNSA, per germline. This CDR3 region has 12 residues. Deletions cut 1 base from V and 11 bases from J, with 11 bases between. CDR3: CASSLEYGEQYF. For the CDR3, the DNA is TGTGCCAGCAGCTTAGAGTACGGTGAGCAGTACTTC.

This clonotype showed up many times. The CDR3 DNA reads as TGTGCCAGCAGCTTCTTCGACAGTGGGTCACCCCTCCACTTT. Translated: CASSFFDSGSPLHF. The V and J genes are TRBV7-9 and TRBJ1-6, with a tentative D call TRBD1 (5 bases). Between the trimmed V and J ends, which lost 3 bases and 10 bases, there was a span of 13 bases. The CDR3 has 14 amino acids. In germline, CDR1 is SEHNR, CDR2 FQNEAQ (reference sequence).

This clonotype was counted at least ten times. The chain carries TRBV7-3 and TRBJ1-2; D not resolved. Trimming took 1 base from V and 8 from J, leaving 11 bases between them. Germline V lookup: CDR1 SGHTA, CDR2 FQGTGA. The CDR3 spans 13 residues. CDR3 residues: CASSLRPGEGYTF. DNA for the CDR3: TGTGCCAGCAGCTTAAGACCCGGGGAGGGCTACACCTTC.

This clonotype was counted many times. V usage is TRBV4-1 and J usage is TRBJ2-1, with 12 bases identical to TRBD2. The CDR3 spans 19 residues. The ends lost 0 bases at V and 6 bases at J; junction bases unmatched: 12. Germline V gives CDR1 MGHRA, CDR2 YSYEKL. The CDR3 coding sequence is TGCGCCAGCAGCCAAGATAGGGCTAGCGGGAGGGCCAGGAGCAATGAGCAGTTCTTC. This encodes CASSQDRASGRARSNEQFF.